These 11 T cell receptor beta chains were all obtained from the same sample, sequenced in a study of beta chain features in type 1 diabetes. Of the isolated RNA, all was reverse transcribed, and so the sequenced material was expressed TCRB transcripts. TCRdb's copy holds only in-frame clones and misses some; the assay was immunoSEQ multiplex PCR. The sample gives some 150,000 clones, approximately 10% of which show up once; about 0.6% is in the top ten. The source material was central memory CD4+ T cells from blood. The source is a woman aged 40 to 50 in good health.

A few counts support this clone. The chain is built from TRBV19 and TRBJ2-7; TRBD1 might be the D (5 bases). Trimming left V 7 bases short and J 0 bases short, with 16 bases between. This CDR3 spans 15 amino acids. Germline CDR1 and CDR2: LNHDA and SQIVND (reference sequence). The CDR3 DNA reads as TGTGCCAGTAAAGAAGGGGCAGGGAACTCCTACGAGCAGTACTTC. This encodes CASKEGAGNSYEQYF.

The sample holds many counts of this clone. This chain joins TRBV15 and TRBJ2-7, with TRBD2 matching 7 bases. Germline loops: CDR1 LNHNV, CDR2 YYDKDF (reference sequence). CDR3 size: 15 residues. Losses at the gene ends were 0 bases for V and 5 bases for J; bases not matched to a gene: 7. CDR3 DNA: TGTGCCACCAGCAGAGATCGGGGGGATGCCCACGAGCAGTACTTC. This sequence encodes CATSRDRGDAHEQYF.

This clone came up a few times. This chain uses TRBV4-1 with TRBJ1-5, with D possibly being TRBD1 (5 bases). The ends were cut back, 4 bases at V and 5 bases at J, with 9 bases in the middle. CDR1 and CDR2 from the germline V gene are MGHRA and YSYEKL. This CDR3 is 13 amino acids long. The CDR3 is CASSLGGDQPQHF. Here the CDR3 DNA reads TGCGCCAGCAGCCTTGGGGGGGATCAGCCCCAGCATTTT.

This clone was picked up a small number of times. The chain carries TRBV20-1 and TRBJ2-5; D is perhaps TRBD1 (5 bases). The CDR3 runs to 11 residues. Deletions cut 3 bases from V and 5 bases from J, with 7 bases between. Germline CDR1 DFQATT, CDR2 SNEGSKA (reference sequence). CDR3 region: CSARGPETQYF. CDR3 nucleotides: TGCAGTGCTAGGGGGCCCGAGACCCAGTACTTC.

V is TRBV6-6 and J is TRBJ1-2; no clear D gene. Germline V CDR1 and CDR2: MNHNY, SVGAGI (reference sequence). Trimming removed 0 bases from V and 0 bases from J, with 11 bases in between. The CDR3 is 16 amino acids. CDR3 DNA sequence: TGTGCCAGCAGTTACTCTAGCCACGCGTCTAACTATGGCTACACCTTC. The encoded protein is CASSYSSHASNYGYTF.

In this sample, this clone turned up a few times. This sequence joins TRBV6-6 and TRBJ2-3; TRBD2 is a possible D gene (5 bases). The CDR3 runs to 15 residues. The V gene's germline CDR1 is MNHNY and CDR2 SVGAGI (reference sequence). V dropped 8 bases and J dropped 2 bases, with 17 bases sitting between them. CDR3 nucleotides: TGTGCCAGCCGCCCTCTAGCAAGCATCACAGATACGCAGTATTTT. Translated, it gives CASRPLASITDTQYF.

This clone was detected only a few times. The CDR3 spells CASSLVRSFSGNTIYF. CDR3 bases: TGTGCCAGCAGCTTAGTTCGGTCTTTCTCTGGAAACACCATATATTTT. This sequence joins TRBV11-2 and TRBJ1-3; D not certain. Looked up from germline, CDR1 is SGHAT and CDR2 is FQNNGV. Trimming pared 1 base from V and 0 bases from J, leaving 10 bases between. The CDR3 sequence is 16 residues long.

V and J are TRBV5-4 and TRBJ2-1; unclear D gene. CDR3 length: 12 residues. V dropped 0 bases and J dropped 9 bases, with 7 bases sitting between them. CDR1 and CDR2 from the germline V gene are SGHNT and YYREEE (reference sequence). CDR3 DNA sequence: TGTGCCAGCAGCTTGGGAGTCGGTGAGCAGTTCTTC. Protein sequence: CASSLGVGEQFF.

The chain uses TRBV11-2 and TRBJ1-6; D might be TRBD1 (5 bases). The CDR3 consists of 11 residues. Trimming took off 3 bases at V and 16 bases at J, with 10 bases between the two ends. Germline CDR1 is SGHAT and CDR2 is FQNNGV. For the CDR3, the DNA is TGTGCCAGCAGCTTGGGGGGAAGTCTCCACTTT. Protein: CASSLGGSLHF. Using reference TRBV11-2 and TRBJ1-6 for the parts outside the CDR3, the full variable domain is EAGVAQSPRYKIIEKRQSVAFWCNPISGHATLYWYQQILGQGPKLLIQFQNNGVVDDSQLPKDRFSAERLKGVDSTLKIQPAKLEDSAVYLCASSLGGSLHFGNGTRLTVT.

The CDR3 DNA sequence: TGTGCCAGCAACCGGGTACAGGGGGCGAACACTGAAGCTTTCTTT. This codes for CASNRVQGANTEAFF. This chain joins TRBV6-1 and TRBJ1-1; the match to TRBD1 covers 9 bases. J was trimmed by 1 base and V by 7 bases; bases with no gene match: 7. The CDR3 extends over 15 amino acids. CDR1 and CDR2 (germline): MNHNS, SASEGT.

There are a few counts of this clone. This chain connects TRBV5-6 to TRBJ2-2; no reliable D call. V lost 7 bases, J lost 4 bases, and 11 bases lay in between. The germline gives CDR1 SGHDT, CDR2 YYEEEE. This CDR3 has 13 residues. Here the CDR3 reads CASRRFLTGELFF. The CDR3 DNA sequence: TGTGCCAGCCGGCGGTTTCTCACCGGGGAGCTGTTTTTT.